The 27 T cell receptor beta chains presented below share a single source sample, sequenced in a study of neoadjuvant anti-PD-1 for oral cavity cancer. As for time point: after neoadjuvant nivolumab, at surgical resection. Sequencing used immunoSEQ multiplex PCR; TCRdb keeps in-frame clones, though not all of them. This sample has around 14,000 clones, with roughly 69% found just once. The specimen was PBMCs, collected after nivolumab (anti-PD-1) treatment. These receptors all come from a person aged 40 to 85 with oral cavity squamous cell carcinoma.

CDR3 sequence reads: CASSQPRGRAEGYTF. The DNA of the CDR3 is TGCGCCAGCAGCCAGCCTAGGGGCAGGGCGGAAGGCTACACCTTC. The chain couples TRBV4-1 to TRBJ1-2; TRBD1 is a possible D gene (5 bases). Germline V gene lookup returns CDR1 MGHRA and CDR2 YSYEKL. There are 15 residues in the CDR3. V lost 3 bases to trimming and J lost 8 bases, with 19 bases between them.

The genes are TRBV6-5 and TRBJ1-4; a possible D gene is TRBD1 (5 bases). CDR1 and CDR2 (germline): MNHEY, SVGAGI. The ends were cut back, 5 bases at V and 3 bases at J, with 13 bases in the middle. The CDR3 extends over 15 amino acids. CDR3 sequence: CASSARGSANEKLFF. The CDR3 DNA reads as TGTGCCAGCAGTGCAAGGGGTTCGGCTAATGAAAAACTGTTTTTT.

V and J are TRBV5-5 and TRBJ1-5; no clear D gene. V was pared by 0 bases and J by 1 base, with 5 bases between. Germline V gives CDR1 SGHKS, CDR2 YYEKEE (reference sequence). This CDR3 has 14 residues. The CDR3, as DNA: TGTGCCAGCAGCTTGGACGTAAGCAATCAGCCCCAGCATTTT. It specifies CASSLDVSNQPQHF.

The rearrangement uses TRBV4-1 and TRBJ1-1; D is unresolved. Germline CDR1 MGHRA, CDR2 YSYEKL. The CDR3 extends over 16 amino acids. Trimming cost V 1 base and J 1 base, with 13 bases left between them. The CDR3 sequence: CASSQGRQRRNTEAFF. The CDR3 region has the DNA TGCGCCAGCAGCCAAGGGAGGCAACGGAGGAACACTGAAGCTTTCTTT.

The chain employs TRBV29-1 and TRBJ1-5; 8 bases line up with TRBD1. The CDR3 contains 16 residues. V was pared by 5 bases and J by 2 bases, with 11 bases of the junction left unmatched. Germline assignment: CDR1 SQVTM and CDR2 ANQGSEA. CDR3 region: CSVSVGQGGGNQPQHF. The CDR3 DNA reads TGCAGCGTTAGCGTCGGACAGGGCGGCGGCAATCAGCCCCAGCATTTT. Full variable domain (missing parts from reference TRBV29-1 and TRBJ1-5): SAVISQKPSRDICQRGTSLTIQCQVDSQVTMMFWYRQQPGQSLTLIATANQGSEATYESGFVIDKFPISRPNLTFSTLTVSNMSPEDSSIYLCSVSVGQGGGNQPQHFGDGTRLSIL.

CDR3 loop: CAWSEQGADQFF. The CDR3 coding sequence is TGTGCCTGGAGTGAGCAGGGGGCGGATCAGTTCTTC. This chain links TRBV30 with TRBJ2-1; 8 bases align to TRBD1. CDR3 size: 12 residues. CDR1 and CDR2 from the germline V gene are GTSNPN and SVGIG (reference sequence). Trimming removed 1 base from V and 13 bases from J; junction bases left unmatched: 6.

The genes are TRBV6-6 and TRBJ1-3, with TRBD1 identical over 11 bases. Germline V CDR1 and CDR2: MNHNY, SVGAGI (reference sequence). The CDR3 loop spans 16 amino acids. With 6 bases clipped from V and 4 bases from J, the junction kept 8 bases outside the gene matches. The CDR3 DNA is TGTGCCAGCAGCCAACGGACAGGGGGCGAAGGAAACACCATATATTTT. Amino acid sequence: CASSQRTGGEGNTIYF.

The count of this clone is one. The V gene is TRBV28, the J gene TRBJ1-4; weak D call: TRBD1 (5 bases). The V gene's germline CDR1 is MDHEN and CDR2 SYDVKM. There are 14 residues in the CDR3. The germline V and J ends were trimmed by 7 bases and 6 bases, with 15 bases remaining between them. The DNA of the CDR3 is TGTGCCAGCACCCTAGGGGAGCGGGATGAAAAACTGTTTTTT. It specifies CASTLGERDEKLFF.

CDR3 sequence (DNA): TGCGCCAGCAGCTTTGGCGACAGGGCTTCGTATGGCTACACCTTC. It yields the protein CASSFGDRASYGYTF. J is TRBJ1-2 and V is TRBV5-1; 7 bases are shared with TRBD1. The J segment lost 5 bases and the V segment lost 2 bases, leaving 9 bases of the junction unmatched. This CDR3 is built from 15 residues. The V gene's germline CDR1 is SGHRS and CDR2 YFSETQ.

The chain uses TRBV7-9 and TRBJ2-5; 8 bases match TRBD2. The V segment lost 11 bases and the J segment 2 bases; nucleotides outside the gene matches: 10. The V gene's germline CDR1 is SEHNR and CDR2 FQNEAQ (reference sequence). The CDR3 totals 14 residues. The CDR3 loop is CASLAGSKQETQYF. The CDR3 DNA follows: TGTGCCTCATTAGCGGGGTCGAAACAAGAGACCCAGTACTTC.

The genes are TRBV5-1 and TRBJ2-1; 12 nucleotides agree with TRBD2. Unmatched junction bases numbered 5, after V lost 0 bases and J lost 7 bases. The CDR3 is 16 amino acids. Germline-derived CDR1 and CDR2 are SGHRS and YFSETQ. The CDR3 is CASSLGLAGGQNEQFF. The CDR3 coding sequence is TGCGCCAGCAGCTTGGGGCTAGCGGGAGGGCAGAATGAGCAGTTCTTC.

The chain recombines TRBV7-8 with TRBJ2-3; no definite D call. The V end lost 0 bases, the J end lost 5 bases, and 6 bases lay between the germline ends. The CDR3 covers 13 residues. Germline V gene lookup returns CDR1 SGHVS and CDR2 FQNEAQ. CDR3 nucleotides: TGTGCCAGCAGCTTAGCCATTCGAGATACGCAGTATTTT. This gives the protein CASSLAIRDTQYF.

The chain combines TRBV27 with TRBJ2-7, with 7 bases that match TRBD2. With 5 bases clipped from V and 3 bases from J, the junction kept 13 bases outside the gene matches. The CDR3 is 16 residues long. The V gene's germline CDR1 is MNHEY and CDR2 SMNVEV (reference sequence). CDR3 DNA sequence: TGTGCCAGCAGTCCTGGGGGGTTAGCGGGCCACTACGAGCAGTACTTC. This codes for CASSPGGLAGHYEQYF.

The CDR3 region has the DNA TGTGCCAGCAGCCCTCCGGGACACTTGAACACTGAAGCTTTCTTT. This encodes CASSPPGHLNTEAFF. The chain recombines TRBV14 with TRBJ1-1; tentatively, D is TRBD1 (6 bases). Germline V gene lookup returns CDR1 SGHDN and CDR2 FVKESK. The CDR3 contains 15 residues. V lost 4 bases to trimming and J lost 0 bases, with 12 bases between them.

The chain couples TRBV10-3 to TRBJ1-5, with 10 bases lining up with TRBD1. Germline V lookup: CDR1 ENHRY, CDR2 SYGVKD. The CDR3 spans 14 residues. The J segment lost 5 bases and the V segment lost 10 bases, leaving 8 bases of the junction unmatched. For the CDR3, the DNA is TGTGCCACTAAGACAGGGGGCGCCGATCAGCCCCAGCATTTT. Residues: CATKTGGADQPQHF.

This clone was picked up a small number of times. The chain recombines TRBV2 with TRBJ2-5; tentatively, D is TRBD2 (7 bases). V was cut by 3 bases and J by 5 bases, with 10 bases left in between. Germline values: CDR1 SNHLY, CDR2 FYNNEI. The CDR3 has 13 residues. The CDR3 is CASSEGGLETQYF. CDR3 bases: TGTGCCAGCAGTGAGGGGGGGCTGGAGACCCAGTACTTC.

V and J are TRBV29-1 and TRBJ1-5; D is unresolved. Germline CDR1 SQVTM, CDR2 ANQGSEA. V was pared by 4 bases and J by 2 bases, with 9 bases between. This CDR3 region has 13 residues. In DNA, the CDR3 is TGCAGCGTTGCAGGAATGGGCAATCAGCCCCAGCATTTT. Translated, it gives CSVAGMGNQPQHF.

The chain employs TRBV27 and TRBJ2-1; 12 bases are a match to TRBD2. The CDR3 runs 16 residues. The germline gives CDR1 MNHEY, CDR2 SMNVEV (reference sequence). The trim removed 6 bases at V and 4 bases at J, leaving 7 bases unmatched. The CDR3 region has the DNA TGTGCCAGCAGGAGACTAGCGGGAGATCCATACAATGAGCAGTTCTTC. Its translation: CASRRLAGDPYNEQFF.

In its sample, this clone was seen once. CDR3 coding DNA: TGTGCCAGCAGAAATACAGGGACCTATGGCTACACCTTC. Its translation: CASRNTGTYGYTF. The chain has TRBV28 and TRBJ1-2, with D perhaps matching TRBD1 (6 bases). This CDR3 has 13 residues. Trimming shortened V by 6 bases and J by 4 bases, and 12 bases separated the two germline ends. The V gene's germline CDR1 is MDHEN and CDR2 SYDVKM.

The genes are TRBV5-4 and TRBJ2-3; 10 bases align to TRBD1. The CDR3 extends over 16 amino acids. Germline V gene data show CDR1 as SGHNT and CDR2 as YYREEE (reference sequence). V shed 4 bases, J shed 3 bases, and the junction held 8 bases outside the gene matches. In DNA, the CDR3 is TGTGCCAGCAGCAAGGGGACAGGGGTTGGGACAGATACGCAGTATTTT. Translation: CASSKGTGVGTDTQYF.

The chain employs TRBV7-9 and TRBJ2-3; no clear D. The CDR3 covers 14 residues. The germline V gene has CDR1 SEHNR and CDR2 FQNEAQ (reference sequence). The germline V and J ends were trimmed by 1 base and 2 bases, with 7 bases remaining between them. CDR3 region: CASSLVLNTDTQYF. The CDR3 bases are TGTGCCAGCAGCTTAGTTTTAAACACAGATACGCAGTATTTT.

The J gene is TRBJ1-5, the V gene TRBV30; D is undetermined. V lost 0 bases, J lost 3 bases, and 15 bases lay in between. Germline-derived CDR1 and CDR2 are GTSNPN and SVGIG (reference sequence). The CDR3 extends over 16 amino acids. The CDR3 DNA reads TGTGCCTGGAGTGTGGATTGGAACCGATACAATCAGCCCCAGCATTTT. It encodes CAWSVDWNRYNQPQHF.

This sequence joins TRBV27 and TRBJ1-5; TRBD1 might be the D (5 bases). The V and J ends lost 4 bases and 0 bases respectively, with 10 bases between them. Germline assignment: CDR1 MNHEY and CDR2 SMNVEV (reference sequence). The CDR3 runs to 15 residues. Here the CDR3 reads CASSSGGHSNQPQHF. The CDR3 DNA reads as TGTGCCAGCAGTTCCGGCGGACATAGCAATCAGCCCCAGCATTTT.

V gene TRBV11-3 combines with J gene TRBJ2-7; 9 nucleotides agree with TRBD1. Germline CDR1 is SGHNT and CDR2 is YENEEA. The CDR3 is made up of 14 amino acids. J gave up 6 bases and V 4 bases, and 7 bases lay outside the gene matches. CDR3 in DNA: TGTGCCAGCAGCTCCGGGACAGGGTCGGCCGAGCAGTACTTC. Its translation: CASSSGTGSAEQYF.

V is TRBV7-9 and J is TRBJ2-2, with D possibly being TRBD1 (5 bases). The germline CDR1 and CDR2 sequences are SEHNR and FQNEAQ (reference sequence). This CDR3 is 14 amino acids long. The V end was cut by 10 bases, the J end by 5 bases, with 17 bases between. CDR3 in DNA: TGTGCCACCGTGGGGCAGGGAAGGACCGGGGAGCTGTTTTTT. Amino acids: CATVGQGRTGELFF.

CDR3 DNA sequence: TGTGCCAGCAGTTCCTTTTCCCAGCCCCAGCATTTT. This sequence encodes CASSSFSQPQHF. The chain is built from TRBV7-9 and TRBJ1-5; D unclear. With 6 bases removed from V and 7 bases from J, the gap between germline ends came to 10 bases. The CDR3 is 12 amino acids. Germline values: CDR1 SEHNR, CDR2 FQNEAQ (reference sequence).

V and J are TRBV9 and TRBJ2-2; D unresolved. The V and J ends lost 5 bases and 4 bases respectively, with 6 bases between them. The CDR3 covers 12 residues. The germline CDR1 and CDR2 sequences are SGDLS and YYNGEE. CDR3 DNA sequence: TGTGCCAGCAGTCTTGGCACCGGGGAGCTGTTTTTT. Translation gives CASSLGTGELFF.